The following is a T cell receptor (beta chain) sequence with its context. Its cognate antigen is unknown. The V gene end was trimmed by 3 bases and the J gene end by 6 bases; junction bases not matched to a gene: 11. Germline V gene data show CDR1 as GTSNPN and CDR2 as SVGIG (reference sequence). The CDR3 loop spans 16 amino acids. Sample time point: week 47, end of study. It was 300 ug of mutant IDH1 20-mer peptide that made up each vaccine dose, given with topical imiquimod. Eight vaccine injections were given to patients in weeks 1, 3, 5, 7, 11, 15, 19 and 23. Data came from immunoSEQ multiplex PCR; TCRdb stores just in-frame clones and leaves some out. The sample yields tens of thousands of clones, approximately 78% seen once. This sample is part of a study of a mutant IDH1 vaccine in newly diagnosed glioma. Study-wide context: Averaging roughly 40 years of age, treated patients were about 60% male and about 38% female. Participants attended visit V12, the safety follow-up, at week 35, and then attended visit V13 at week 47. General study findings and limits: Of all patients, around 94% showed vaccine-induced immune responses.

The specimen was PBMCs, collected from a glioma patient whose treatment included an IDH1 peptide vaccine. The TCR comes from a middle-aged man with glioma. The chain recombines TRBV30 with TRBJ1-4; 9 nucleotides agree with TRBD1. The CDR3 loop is CAWSRATGGLYEKLFF. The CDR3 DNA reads TGTGCCTGGAGCCGAGCCACAGGGGGCCTCTATGAAAAACTGTTTTTT.